Presented here are 5 T cell receptor beta chains from one specimen sequenced in a study of T cell repertoires in cytomegalovirus infection. MiXCR was run by TCRdb on the reads, yielding one entry per CDR3 protein. Here the sample spans about 330,000 distinct CDR3 sequences, about 35% being singletons. For these receptors, no antigen is known. The source was cultured PBMCs, collected from culture after CMV antigen stimulation. Source of these receptors: a human donor in good health (CMV status not recorded). Some clones in this sample may be carry-over from other donors' samples.

This clonotype was found a few times. The chain links TRBV7-9 to TRBJ2-1, with D maybe TRBD1 (6 bases). The V and J ends lost 4 bases and 7 bases respectively, with 17 bases between them. This CDR3 has 15 residues. CDR1 is SEHNR, CDR2 FQNEAQ, per germline (reference sequence). For the CDR3, the DNA is TGTGCCAGCAGCTCCGGATGGACAGACGGAAATGAGCAGTTCTTC. Protein sequence: CASSSGWTDGNEQFF.

The chain employs TRBV28 and TRBJ2-7, with 9 bases identical to TRBD1. CDR1 and CDR2 from the germline V gene are MDHEN and SYDVKM. The CDR3 totals 15 residues. V dropped 6 bases and J dropped 3; count of bases not matched to a gene: 9. The CDR3 nucleotides are TGTGCCAGCAGCCTGGCCGGGACAGGGCTCTACGAGCAGTACTTC. Translating it yields CASSLAGTGLYEQYF.

This clonotype was counted a few times. The CDR3 region is CASSTQGVGGYTF. The DNA for the CDR3 is TGTGCCAGCAGCACACAGGGGGTCGGGGGCTACACCTTC. The rearrangement uses TRBV28 and TRBJ1-2; 8 bases are a match to TRBD1. This CDR3 is built from 13 residues. CDR1 MDHEN and CDR2 SYDVKM come from the germline V gene. V dropped 6 bases and J dropped 8; count of bases not matched to a gene: 8.

This clonotype turned up a few times. The chain couples TRBV7-2 to TRBJ2-3; D not certain. The V end was cut by 0 bases, the J end by 1 base, with 8 bases between. The germline V gene has CDR1 SGHTA and CDR2 FQGNSA. This CDR3 spans 15 amino acids. This CDR3 is CASSLAPPRTDTQYF. CDR3 nucleotide sequence: TGTGCCAGCAGCTTAGCCCCTCCCCGCACAGATACGCAGTATTTT.

This clonotype was counted a single time. The CDR3 sequence is CASSSIVNYNEQFF. DNA of the CDR3: TGTGCCAGCAGTTCCATCGTGAACTACAATGAGCAGTTCTTC. The chain couples TRBV28 to TRBJ2-1; D gene unclear. Trimming cost V 4 bases and J 3 bases, with 10 bases left between them. CDR3 length: 14 amino acids. CDR1 is MDHEN, CDR2 SYDVKM, per germline. Drawing the rest from reference TRBV28 and TRBJ2-1, the complete variable domain is DVKVTQSSRYLVKRTGEKVFLECVQDMDHENMFWYRQDPGLGLRLIYFSYDVKMKEKGDIPEGYSVSREKKERFSLILESASTNQTSMYLCASSSIVNYNEQFFGPGTRLTVL.